Each of the 32 T cell receptor beta chains below was sequenced from the same sample in a study of radiotherapy plus CTLA-4 blockade in lung cancer. TCRdb's copy holds only in-frame clones and misses some; the assay was immunoSEQ multiplex PCR. The profile shows some 73,000 clones, 78% of them singletons. The sequencing used peripheral blood, collected from a patient treated with radiotherapy plus ipilimumab. These receptors were collected from a human donor with non-small cell lung cancer whose response to radiotherapy plus ipilimumab could not be evaluated. Some clones in this sample may be carry-over from other donors' samples.

The gene calls are TRBV28 and TRBJ1-5; 7 nucleotides line up with TRBD1. CDR3 length: 15 amino acids. Germline loops: CDR1 MDHEN, CDR2 SYDVKM. The V segment lost 5 bases and the J segment 3 bases; nucleotides outside the gene matches: 7. This CDR3 is CASSPRGRANQPQHF. CDR3 bases: TGTGCCAGCAGTCCGAGGGGGCGGGCCAATCAGCCCCAGCATTTT.

This chain uses TRBV27 with TRBJ1-2; no firm D call. The germline V gene has CDR1 MNHEY and CDR2 SMNVEV (reference sequence). Trimming removed 0 bases at V and 6 bases at J, with 8 bases between. This CDR3 spans 13 amino acids. CDR3 coding DNA: TGTGCCAGCAGTTTATCCGAGGGAAATGGCTACACCTTC. Its protein is CASSLSEGNGYTF.

The chain links TRBV11-2 to TRBJ1-1, with D unclear. Germline V gene data show CDR1 as SGHAT and CDR2 as FQNNGV. The CDR3 totals 16 residues. V was clipped by 5 bases and J by 4 bases, with 20 bases between them. CDR3 coding DNA: TGTGCCAGCAGCGTCCCTACAGTGTCGGGGTTCACTGAAGCTTTCTTT. Amino acids: CASSVPTVSGFTEAFF. The complete variable domain, with remaining parts taken from reference TRBV11-2 and TRBJ1-1, reads EAGVAQSPRYKIIEKRQSVAFWCNPISGHATLYWYQQILGQGPKLLIQFQNNGVVDDSQLPKDRFSAERLKGVDSTLKIQPAKLEDSAVYLCASSVPTVSGFTEAFFGQGTRLTVV.

The chain employs TRBV5-1 and TRBJ1-1; D ambiguous. The ends were cut back, 0 bases at V and 6 bases at J, with 12 bases in the middle. The CDR3 is made up of 14 amino acids. Germline V gene data show CDR1 as SGHRS and CDR2 as YFSETQ. The CDR3 nucleotides are TGCGCCAGCAGCTTGGTGGCGGGGAGGCCTGAAGCTTTCTTT. Translating it yields CASSLVAGRPEAFF.

This clone has more than one count but fewer than ten. This chain uses TRBV5-1 with TRBJ2-7; 9 bases line up with TRBD1. From germline, CDR1 is SGHRS and CDR2 YFSETQ. V lost 7 bases and J lost 7; bases outside the gene matches: 15. The CDR3 is 15 amino acids. CDR3: CASRALGTGKDEQYF. DNA of the CDR3: TGCGCCAGCCGGGCCTTAGGGACAGGGAAAGATGAGCAGTACTTC.

J is TRBJ2-5 and V is TRBV5-1; TRBD1 is a possible D gene (7 bases). The germline gives CDR1 SGHRS, CDR2 YFSETQ. This CDR3 region has 16 residues. Trimming stripped 0 bases from V and 1 base from J, with 13 bases between. The CDR3 spells CASSLGDQGGQETQYF. The CDR3, as DNA: TGCGCCAGCAGCTTGGGAGACCAGGGGGGCCAAGAGACCCAGTACTTC.

This clone was observed once. J is TRBJ1-2 and V is TRBV28, with D possibly TRBD1 on 5 matching bases. CDR3 length equals 14 residues. V was pared by 6 bases and J by 4 bases, with 15 bases between. The germline V gene encodes CDR1 MDHEN and CDR2 SYDVKM. CDR3 protein: CASSQGEYLYGYTF. The CDR3 coding sequence is TGTGCCAGCAGCCAAGGGGAATACCTCTATGGCTACACCTTC.

V gene TRBV2 combines with J gene TRBJ1-2; 10 bases fit TRBD1. This CDR3 has 18 residues. Losses at the gene ends were 6 bases for V and 0 bases for J; bases not matched to a gene: 13. Germline loops: CDR1 SNHLY, CDR2 FYNNEI. The CDR3 bases are TGTGCCAGCAGGGGGCCGGGACAGGGGAAAAAGGCTAACTATGGCTACACCTTC. It codes for CASRGPGQGKKANYGYTF.

The chain links TRBV2 to TRBJ1-2; no firm D call. The V end lost 1 base, the J end lost 4 bases, and 7 bases lay between the germline ends. Germline V gene sequence: CDR1 SNHLY, CDR2 FYNNEI. This CDR3 has 13 amino acids. CDR3 in amino acids: CASSEGQFYGYTF. The DNA for the CDR3 is TGTGCCAGCAGTGAAGGGCAGTTCTATGGCTACACCTTC.

This clone was counted at least ten times. The chain employs TRBV19 and TRBJ1-1, with D possibly being TRBD1 (5 bases). The length of the CDR3 is 13 residues. Germline values: CDR1 LNHDA, CDR2 SQIVND (reference sequence). Trimming cost V 8 bases and J 6 bases, with 16 bases left between them. The CDR3 here is CASAGRPKAEAFF. The CDR3 DNA sequence: TGTGCCAGTGCGGGGCGGCCCAAAGCTGAAGCTTTCTTT.

For the CDR3, the DNA is TGCGCCAGCAGCTTGGGCCCCGGCAGCGGGGGAGTATTAGATACGCAGTATTTT. Translating it yields CASSLGPGSGGVLDTQYF. The chain joins TRBV5-1 to TRBJ2-3, with 8 bases aligning to TRBD2. Unmatched junction bases numbered 14, after V lost 0 bases and J lost 5 bases. Germline V gives CDR1 SGHRS, CDR2 YFSETQ. The CDR3 is 18 amino acids.

This clone is a singleton in its sample. The V call is TRBV28, the J call TRBJ2-5; 8 bases are shared with TRBD2. CDR1 and CDR2 from the germline V gene are MDHEN and SYDVKM. This CDR3 is built from 14 residues. Germline trimming cut 2 bases from V and 1 base from J; bases unmatched to any gene: 0. CDR3 residues: CASSLTSGQETQYF. CDR3 sequence (DNA): TGTGCCAGCAGTTTAACTAGCGGCCAAGAGACCCAGTACTTC.

This clone appeared a single time. The chain is built from TRBV7-9 and TRBJ2-2, with D possibly TRBD1 on 5 matching bases. V shed 5 bases and J shed 6 bases, with 16 bases lying between them. Germline CDR1 SEHNR, CDR2 FQNEAQ (reference sequence). The CDR3 length is 15 residues. This chain's CDR3 is CASSPQGRAAGELFF. CDR3 nucleotide sequence: TGTGCCAGCAGCCCGCAGGGAAGGGCAGCCGGGGAGCTGTTTTTT.

The chain employs TRBV7-8 and TRBJ2-5; D gene unclear. The J call may be in error: the DNA end matches TRBJ2-7 better. The CDR3 runs 12 residues. CDR1 and CDR2 from the germline V gene are SGHVS and FQNEAQ. The CDR3 DNA is TGTGCCAGCAGCTTATCGCCCTACGAGCAGTACTTC. It yields the protein CASSLSPYEQYF.

This sequence joins TRBV12-5 and TRBJ2-2; TRBD2 might be the D (6 bases). Germline CDR1 and CDR2: LGHNT and FRNRAP. The CDR3 spans 14 residues. V was trimmed by 2 bases and J by 3 bases, leaving 7 bases between them. The CDR3 loop reads CASGLTSHTGELFF. DNA for the CDR3: TGTGCTAGTGGTTTGACTAGCCACACCGGGGAGCTGTTTTTT.

J is TRBJ2-5 and V is TRBV5-6, with D perhaps matching TRBD1 (5 bases). V shed 0 bases and J shed 5 bases, with 14 bases lying between them. This CDR3 is built from 15 residues. The V gene's germline CDR1 is SGHDT and CDR2 YYEEEE. CDR3 protein: CASSLEQVALETQYF. For the CDR3, the DNA is TGTGCCAGCAGCTTGGAACAGGTAGCTCTGGAGACCCAGTACTTC.

The gene calls are TRBV27 and TRBJ2-5, with TRBD2 identical over 14 bases. V dropped 5 bases and J dropped 0; count of bases not matched to a gene: 2. The CDR3 totals 16 residues. Germline V lookup: CDR1 MNHEY, CDR2 SMNVEV (reference sequence). The CDR3 DNA follows: TGTGCCAGCAGTCAGGGACTAGCGGGGGACCAAGAGACCCAGTACTTC. Encoded protein: CASSQGLAGDQETQYF.

This clone was detected once. This chain joins TRBV5-6 and TRBJ1-2, with a weak D call TRBD1 (5 bases). Deletions cut 4 bases from V and 4 bases from J, with 17 bases between. The germline gives CDR1 SGHDT, CDR2 YYEEEE. The CDR3 totals 15 residues. In nucleotides, the CDR3 is TGTGCCAGCAGCCCCCTCCGGGGGGAACTCTATGGCTACACCTTC. This sequence encodes CASSPLRGELYGYTF.

This CDR3 reads CASSQPGLAGGITDTQYF. The CDR3 nucleotides read TGTGCCAGCAGCCAACCGGGACTAGCGGGGGGGATCACAGATACGCAGTATTTT. The chain recombines TRBV14 with TRBJ2-3, with TRBD2 matching 16 bases. After removal of 2 bases from V and 2 bases from J, the junction contained 4 bases not matched to a gene. From germline, CDR1 is SGHDN and CDR2 FVKESK. CDR3 length equals 18 residues.

The V and J genes are TRBV27 and TRBJ1-1; 7 bases map to TRBD1. CDR3 size: 14 residues. After removal of 3 bases from V and 5 bases from J, the junction contained 6 bases not matched to a gene. Germline CDR1 MNHEY, CDR2 SMNVEV (reference sequence). DNA of the CDR3: TGTGCCAGCAGTTTCACAGGGGTTGGGACTGAAGCTTTCTTT. Amino acid sequence: CASSFTGVGTEAFF.

This chain links TRBV7-2 with TRBJ1-3, with TRBD1 identical over 9 bases. J lost 4 bases, V lost 4 bases, and 11 bases had no gene match. The CDR3 extends over 17 amino acids. Germline V gene data show CDR1 as SGHTA and CDR2 as FQGNSA. Written as DNA, the CDR3 is TGTGCCAGCAGCTCCCAGACAGGGGGACTCGGCGGAAACACCATATATTTT. It yields the protein CASSSQTGGLGGNTIYF. Supplemented by reference TRBV7-2 and TRBJ1-3, the full variable domain reads GAGVSQSPSNKVTEKGKDVELRCDPISGHTALYWYRQSLGQGLEFLIYFQGNSAPDKSGLPSDRFSAERTGGSVSTLTIQRTQQEDSAVYLCASSSQTGGLGGNTIYFGEGSWLTVV.

The chain couples TRBV5-1 to TRBJ2-2; TRBD1 is a possible D gene (6 bases). CDR3 length: 16 amino acids. V lost 4 bases to trimming and J lost 4 bases, with 17 bases between them. Germline lookup yields CDR1 SGHRS and CDR2 YFSETQ. In DNA form, the CDR3 reads TGCGCCAGCAGCATATCAGGGCCCAGGGGCACCGGGGAGCTGTTTTTT. Protein product: CASSISGPRGTGELFF.

In its sample, this clone was seen a few times. The chain combines TRBV18 with TRBJ2-1; a weak D match, TRBD1 (6 bases). Germline V gene data show CDR1 as KGHSH and CDR2 as LQKENI. V was shortened by 6 bases and J by 3 bases, with 12 bases between the two germline ends. The CDR3 runs 14 residues. DNA of the CDR3: TGTGCCAGCTCGTCTCAGGGGAGCTACAATGAGCAGTTCTTC. Its translation is CASSSQGSYNEQFF.

The chain is built from TRBV5-4 and TRBJ2-1; TRBD2 agrees at 8 bases. CDR3 length equals 16 residues. J was trimmed by 2 bases and V by 2 bases; bases with no gene match: 6. Germline CDR1 is SGHNT and CDR2 is YYREEE (reference sequence). CDR3 region: CASSLLSGSTYNEQFF. Written as DNA, the CDR3 is TGTGCCAGCAGCTTACTAAGCGGGAGTACCTACAATGAGCAGTTCTTC.

This chain joins TRBV28 and TRBJ2-7; D perhaps matches TRBD1 (6 bases). From germline, CDR1 is MDHEN and CDR2 SYDVKM. The CDR3 consists of 14 residues. Trimming took off 4 bases at V and 1 base at J, with 11 bases between the two ends. CDR3 amino acids: CASSSPGTSYEQYF. As DNA, the CDR3 is TGTGCCAGCAGTTCCCCCGGGACATCCTACGAGCAGTACTTC. The full variable domain, rest sourced from reference TRBV28 and TRBJ2-7, is DVKVTQSSRYLVKRTGEKVFLECVQDMDHENMFWYRQDPGLGLRLIYFSYDVKMKEKGDIPEGYSVSREKKERFSLILESASTNQTSMYLCASSSPGTSYEQYFGPGTRLTVT.

The chain joins TRBV29-1 to TRBJ1-1; weak D call: TRBD1 (5 bases). V was pared by 4 bases and J by 2 bases, with 11 bases between. This CDR3 comprises 13 residues. CDR1 SQVTM and CDR2 ANQGSEA come from the germline V gene. CDR3 amino acids: CSVAVGANTEAFF. CDR3 nucleotide sequence: TGCAGCGTTGCGGTAGGGGCCAACACTGAAGCTTTCTTT.

V and J are TRBV7-3 and TRBJ2-1; no firm D call. Germline values: CDR1 SGHTA, CDR2 FQGTGA. The V gene lost 5 bases and the J gene lost 10 bases, with 18 bases spanning the gap. The CDR3 spans 14 residues. The DNA of the CDR3 is TGTGCCAGCAGCGCGCGGCTCTCGTCGTACGAGCAGTTCTTC. As protein: CASSARLSSYEQFF.

This chain joins TRBV19 and TRBJ2-1, with 9 bases matching TRBD1. This CDR3 is 16 amino acids long. Germline lookup yields CDR1 LNHDA and CDR2 SQIVND (reference sequence). V lost 4 bases and J lost 2; bases outside the gene matches: 6. CDR3: CASSRPGQGPYNEQFF. The CDR3, as DNA: TGTGCCAGTAGTAGACCGGGACAGGGTCCCTACAATGAGCAGTTCTTC. Supplemented by reference TRBV19 and TRBJ2-1, the full variable domain reads DGGITQSPKYLFRKEGQNVTLSCEQNLNHDAMYWYRQDPGQGLRLIYYSQIVNDFQKGDIAEGYSVSREKKESFPLTVTSAQKNPTAFYLCASSRPGQGPYNEQFFGPGTRLTVL.

The rearrangement joins TRBV7-2 to TRBJ2-1; 9 positions match TRBD1. The CDR3 runs 15 residues. Germline V CDR1 and CDR2: SGHTA, FQGNSA. V dropped 5 bases and J dropped 2; count of bases not matched to a gene: 4. The CDR3: CASSPRTGAYNEQFF. The CDR3 DNA sequence: TGTGCCAGCAGCCCCCGGACAGGGGCCTACAATGAGCAGTTCTTC.

The chain uses TRBV5-1 and TRBJ1-2, with 10 bases identical to TRBD1. Germline loops: CDR1 SGHRS, CDR2 YFSETQ. This CDR3 has 17 residues. Trimming at V came to 0 bases and at J to 6 bases, leaving 11 bases not matched to a gene. The CDR3 bases are TGCGCCAGCAGCTTGGGGGACACGGGACAGGGGAGAAATGGCTACACCTTC. It codes for CASSLGDTGQGRNGYTF.

This sequence joins TRBV9 and TRBJ1-6; tentatively, D is TRBD1 (5 bases). The germline CDR1 and CDR2 sequences are SGDLS and YYNGEE. With 2 bases removed from V and 10 bases from J, the gap between germline ends came to 13 bases. This CDR3 comprises 14 residues. CDR3 coding DNA: TGTGCCAGCAGCGTTGGGACTGCTGGGTCACCCCTCCACTTT. This translates into CASSVGTAGSPLHF.

The genes are TRBV11-2 and TRBJ2-1; D remains unclear. This CDR3 is built from 15 residues. Germline CDR1 reads SGHAT; CDR2 reads FQNNGV. The V gene lost 0 bases and the J gene lost 4 bases, with 10 bases spanning the gap. CDR3 region: CASSLEARGYNEQFF. CDR3 sequence (DNA): TGTGCCAGCAGCTTAGAAGCCCGAGGATACAATGAGCAGTTCTTC.